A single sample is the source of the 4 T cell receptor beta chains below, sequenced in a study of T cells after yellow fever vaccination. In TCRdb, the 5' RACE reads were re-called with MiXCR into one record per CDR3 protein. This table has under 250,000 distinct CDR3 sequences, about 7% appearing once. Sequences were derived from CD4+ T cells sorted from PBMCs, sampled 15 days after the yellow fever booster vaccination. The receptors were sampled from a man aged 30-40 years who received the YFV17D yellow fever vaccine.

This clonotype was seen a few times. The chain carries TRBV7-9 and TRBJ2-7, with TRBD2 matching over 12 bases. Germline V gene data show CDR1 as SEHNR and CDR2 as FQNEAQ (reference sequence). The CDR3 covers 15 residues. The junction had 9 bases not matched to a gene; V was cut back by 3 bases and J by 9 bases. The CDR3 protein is CASSLGLAGAAVQYF. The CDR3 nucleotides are TGTGCCAGCAGCTTGGGACTAGCGGGCGCCGCAGTGCAGTACTTC.

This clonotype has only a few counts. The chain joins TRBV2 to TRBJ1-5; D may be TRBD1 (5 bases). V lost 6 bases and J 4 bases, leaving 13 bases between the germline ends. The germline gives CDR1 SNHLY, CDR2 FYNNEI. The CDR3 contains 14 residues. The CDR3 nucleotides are TGTGCCAGCAGGGTGGGACTGTCGAATCAGCCCCAGCATTTT. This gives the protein CASRVGLSNQPQHF.

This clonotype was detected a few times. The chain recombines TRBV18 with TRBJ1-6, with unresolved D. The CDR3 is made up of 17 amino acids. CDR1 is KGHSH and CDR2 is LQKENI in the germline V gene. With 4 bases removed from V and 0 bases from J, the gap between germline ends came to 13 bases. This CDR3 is CASSQTGQSSYNSPLHF. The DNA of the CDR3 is TGTGCCAGCTCACAAACGGGCCAAAGCTCCTATAATTCACCCCTCCACTTT.

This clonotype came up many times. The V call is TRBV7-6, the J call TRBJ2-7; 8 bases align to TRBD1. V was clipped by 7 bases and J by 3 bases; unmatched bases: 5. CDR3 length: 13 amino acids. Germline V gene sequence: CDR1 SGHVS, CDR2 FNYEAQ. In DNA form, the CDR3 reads TGTGCCAGCAACATGGGGACAGGCTACGAGCAGTACTTC. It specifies CASNMGTGYEQYF.